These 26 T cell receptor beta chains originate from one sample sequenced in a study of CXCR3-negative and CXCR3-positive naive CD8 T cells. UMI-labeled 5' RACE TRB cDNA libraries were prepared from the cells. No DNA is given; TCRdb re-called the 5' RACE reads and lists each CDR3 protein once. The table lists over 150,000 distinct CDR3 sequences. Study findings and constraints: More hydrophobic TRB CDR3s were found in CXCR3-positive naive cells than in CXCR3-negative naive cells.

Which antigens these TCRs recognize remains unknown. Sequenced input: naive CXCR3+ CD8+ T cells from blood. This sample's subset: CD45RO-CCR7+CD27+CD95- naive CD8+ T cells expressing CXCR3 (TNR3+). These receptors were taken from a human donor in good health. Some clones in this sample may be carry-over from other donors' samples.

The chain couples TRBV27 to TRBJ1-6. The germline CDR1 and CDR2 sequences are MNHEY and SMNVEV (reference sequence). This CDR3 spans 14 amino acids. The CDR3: CARSLSTGRSPLHF.

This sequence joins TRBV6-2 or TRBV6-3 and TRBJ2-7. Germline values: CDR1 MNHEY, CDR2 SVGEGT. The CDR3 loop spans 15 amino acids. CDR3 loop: CASSYSPGSSYEQYF.

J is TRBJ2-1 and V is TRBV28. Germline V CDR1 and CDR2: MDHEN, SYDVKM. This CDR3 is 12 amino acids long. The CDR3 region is CASSLRKDEQFF.

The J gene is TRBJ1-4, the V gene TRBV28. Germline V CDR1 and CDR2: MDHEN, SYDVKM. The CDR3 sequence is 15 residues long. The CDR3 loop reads CASSLEDATHEKLFF.

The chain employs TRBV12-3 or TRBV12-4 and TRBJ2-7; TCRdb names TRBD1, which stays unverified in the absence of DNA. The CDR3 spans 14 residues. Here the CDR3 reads CASSPRDSPYEQYF.

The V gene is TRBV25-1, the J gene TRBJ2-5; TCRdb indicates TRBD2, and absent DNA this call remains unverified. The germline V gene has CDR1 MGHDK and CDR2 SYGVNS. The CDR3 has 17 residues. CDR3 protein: CASKGLLSGIPPETQYF.

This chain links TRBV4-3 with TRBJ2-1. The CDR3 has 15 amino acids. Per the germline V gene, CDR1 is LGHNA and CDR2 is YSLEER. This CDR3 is CASSQDLQSYNEQFF.

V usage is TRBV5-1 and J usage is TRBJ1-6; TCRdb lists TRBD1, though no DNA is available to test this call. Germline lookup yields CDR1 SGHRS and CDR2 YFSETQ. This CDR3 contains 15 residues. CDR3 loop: CASSRGTGYNSPLHF.

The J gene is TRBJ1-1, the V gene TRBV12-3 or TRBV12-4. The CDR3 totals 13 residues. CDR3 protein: CASSLWKNTEAFF.

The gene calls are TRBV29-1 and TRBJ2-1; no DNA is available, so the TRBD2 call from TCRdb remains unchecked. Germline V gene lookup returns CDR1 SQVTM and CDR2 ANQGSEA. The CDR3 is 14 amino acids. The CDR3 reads CSVEGLVTYNEQFF.

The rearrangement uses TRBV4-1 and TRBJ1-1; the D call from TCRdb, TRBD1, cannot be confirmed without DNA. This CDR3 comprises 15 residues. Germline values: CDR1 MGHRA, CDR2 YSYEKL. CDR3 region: CASSQEGQINTEAFF.

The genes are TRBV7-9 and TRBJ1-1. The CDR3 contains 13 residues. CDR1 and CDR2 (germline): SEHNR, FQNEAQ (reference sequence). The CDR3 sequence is CASSFNSDTEAFF. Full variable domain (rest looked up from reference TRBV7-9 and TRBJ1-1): DTGVSQNPRHKITKRGQNVTFRCDPISEHNRLYWYRQTLGQGPEFLTYFQNEAQLEKSRLLSDRFSAERPKGSFSTLEIQRTEQGDSAMYLCASSFNSDTEAFFGQGTRLTVV.

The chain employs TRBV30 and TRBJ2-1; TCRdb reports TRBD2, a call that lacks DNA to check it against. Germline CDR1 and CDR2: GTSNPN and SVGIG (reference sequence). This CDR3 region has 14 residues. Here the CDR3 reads CAWSLARGGDEQFF.

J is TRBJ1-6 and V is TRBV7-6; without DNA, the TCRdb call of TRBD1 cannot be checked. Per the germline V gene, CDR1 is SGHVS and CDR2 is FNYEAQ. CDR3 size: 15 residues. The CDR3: CASSLRDSGNSPLHF. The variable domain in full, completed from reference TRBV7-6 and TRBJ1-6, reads GAGVSQSPRYKVTKRGQDVALRCDPISGHVSLYWYRQALGQGPEFLTYFNYEAQQDKSGLPNDRFSAERPEGSISTLTIQRTEQRDSAMYRCASSLRDSGNSPLHFGNGTRLTVT.

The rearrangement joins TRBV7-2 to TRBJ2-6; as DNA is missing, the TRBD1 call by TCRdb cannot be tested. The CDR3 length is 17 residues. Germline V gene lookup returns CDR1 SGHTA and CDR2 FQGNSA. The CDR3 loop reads CASSFPVYFSGANVLTF.

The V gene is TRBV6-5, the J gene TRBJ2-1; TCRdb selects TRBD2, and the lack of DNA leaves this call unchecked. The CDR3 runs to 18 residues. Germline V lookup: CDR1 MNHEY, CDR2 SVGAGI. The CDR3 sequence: CASSPRTVAGGPVNEQFF.

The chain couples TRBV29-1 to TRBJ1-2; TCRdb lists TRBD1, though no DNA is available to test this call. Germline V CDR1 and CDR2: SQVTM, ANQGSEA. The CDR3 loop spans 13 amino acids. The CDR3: CSARQRSNYGYTF.

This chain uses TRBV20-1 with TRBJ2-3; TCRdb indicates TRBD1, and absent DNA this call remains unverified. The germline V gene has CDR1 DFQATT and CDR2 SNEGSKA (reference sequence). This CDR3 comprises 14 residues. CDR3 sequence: CSARDLGPQDTQYF.

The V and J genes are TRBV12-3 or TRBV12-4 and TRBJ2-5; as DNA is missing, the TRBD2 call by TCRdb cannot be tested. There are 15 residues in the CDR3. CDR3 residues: CASSLGRGAVETQYF.

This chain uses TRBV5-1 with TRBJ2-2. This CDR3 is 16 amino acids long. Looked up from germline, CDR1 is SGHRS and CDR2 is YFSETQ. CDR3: CASSLAEGWNTGELFF. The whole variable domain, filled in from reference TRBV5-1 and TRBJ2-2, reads KAGVTQTPRYLIKTRGQQVTLSCSPISGHRSVSWYQQTPGQGLQFLFEYFSETQRNKGNFPGRFSGRQFSNSRSEMNVSTLELGDSALYLCASSLAEGWNTGELFFGEGSRLTVL.

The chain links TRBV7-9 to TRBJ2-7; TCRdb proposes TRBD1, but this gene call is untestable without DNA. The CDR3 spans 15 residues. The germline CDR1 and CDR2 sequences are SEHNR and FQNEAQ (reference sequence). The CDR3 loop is CASSTTGGAYNEQYF.

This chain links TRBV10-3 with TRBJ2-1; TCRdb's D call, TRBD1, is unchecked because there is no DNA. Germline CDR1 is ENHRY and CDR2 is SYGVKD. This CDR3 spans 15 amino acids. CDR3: CAIRGVLGGSDEQFF.

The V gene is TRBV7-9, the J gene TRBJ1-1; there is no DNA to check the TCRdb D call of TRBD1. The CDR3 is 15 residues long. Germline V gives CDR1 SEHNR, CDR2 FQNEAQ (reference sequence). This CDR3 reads CASSYPDRGDTEAFF. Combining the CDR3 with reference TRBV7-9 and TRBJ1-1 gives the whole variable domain DTGVSQNPRHKITKRGQNVTFRCDPISEHNRLYWYRQTLGQGPEFLTYFQNEAQLEKSRLLSDRFSAERPKGSFSTLEIQRTEQGDSAMYLCASSYPDRGDTEAFFGQGTRLTVV.

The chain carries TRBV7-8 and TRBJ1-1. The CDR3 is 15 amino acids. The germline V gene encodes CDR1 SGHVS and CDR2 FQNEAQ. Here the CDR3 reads CASSPEGGRGTEAFF.

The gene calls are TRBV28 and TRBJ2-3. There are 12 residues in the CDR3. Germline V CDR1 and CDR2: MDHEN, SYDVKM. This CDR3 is CASSLPTDTQYF.

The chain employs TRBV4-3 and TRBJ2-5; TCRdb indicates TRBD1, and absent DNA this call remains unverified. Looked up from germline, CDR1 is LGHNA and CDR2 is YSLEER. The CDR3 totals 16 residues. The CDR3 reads CASSQDSGTGQETQYF.